This is a list of T cell receptor beta chains from one sample in a study. TCRdb recomputed calls from the RT-PCR reads with MiXCR, one row per CDR3 protein. The data contain about 680,000 distinct CDR3 sequences, approximately 15% of them seen just once; the ten biggest clones take up roughly 3.9%. The sample was memory CD4+ T cells from blood. The receptors were sampled from a female donor in good health, serving as a healthy control. The CDR3 runs from the conserved cysteine through the conserved F or W. D genes are given only for firm matches. Only some rows state a clone size, as once, few, many or a class for expanded clones.

V gene: TRBV12-3/TRBV12-4; J gene: TRBJ2-5; D gene: TRBD2; clone size: many; CDR3 DNA: TGTGCCAGCAGTTTAAGCGGGAGCCAAGAGACCCAGTACTTC; CDR3 protein: CASSLSGSQETQYF
V gene: TRBV20-1; J gene: TRBJ2-7; D gene: TRBD1; clone size: few; CDR3 DNA: TGCAGTGCTAGAGGCCCGACAGGGGGCACCTACGAGCAGTACTTC; CDR3 protein: CSARGPTGGTYEQYF
V gene: TRBV18; J gene: TRBJ1-5; D gene: NA; clone size: few; CDR3 DNA: TGTGCCAGCTCACCTAACAGGGTCAATCAGCCCCAGCATTTT; CDR3 protein: CASSPNRVNQPQHF
V gene: TRBV28; J gene: TRBJ1-2; D gene: NA; clone size: NA; CDR3 DNA: TGTGCCAGCAGTCGAACCGGGACGGTCAACTATGGCTACACCTTC; CDR3 protein: CASSRTGTVNYGYTF
V gene: TRBV7-9; J gene: TRBJ2-2; D gene: TRBD1; clone size: few; CDR3 DNA: TGTGCCAGCAGCTTCCAGGGGGCGCGCACCGGGGAGCTGTTTTTT; CDR3 protein: CASSFQGARTGELFF
V gene: TRBV6-5; J gene: TRBJ2-2; D gene: NA; clone size: few; CDR3 DNA: TGTGCCAGCAGTTACGGTGGGGTTAGGCGGGAGCTGTTTTTT; CDR3 protein: CASSYGGVRRELFF
V gene: TRBV20-1; J gene: TRBJ1-5; D gene: NA; clone size: few; CDR3 DNA: TGCAGTGCTCACGGGTTCCCGATCGACAATCAGCCCCAGCATTTT; CDR3 protein: CSAHGFPIDNQPQHF
V gene: TRBV6-2/TRBV6-3; J gene: TRBJ1-5; D gene: TRBD1; clone size: few; CDR3 DNA: TGTGCCAGCAGCCACCGGGACAGGGGAAATCAGCCCCAGCATTTT; CDR3 protein: CASSHRDRGNQPQHF
V gene: TRBV6-1; J gene: TRBJ1-1; D gene: NA; clone size: NA; CDR3 DNA: TGTGCCAGCCGGGAGCCGAACACTGAAGCTTTCTTT; CDR3 protein: CASREPNTEAFF
V gene: TRBV27; J gene: TRBJ1-1; D gene: NA; clone size: NA; CDR3 DNA: TGTGCCAGCAGTCCAAGACCCCGGGGAGACACTGAAGCTTTCTTT; CDR3 protein: CASSPRPRGDTEAFF
V gene: TRBV4-1; J gene: TRBJ1-1; D gene: TRBD1; clone size: NA; CDR3 DNA: TGCGCCAGCAGCCAGGTCGACAGGGGAGATAGGGCTTTCTTT; CDR3 protein: CASSQVDRGDRAFF
V gene: TRBV7-9; J gene: TRBJ1-1; D gene: TRBD1; clone size: few; CDR3 DNA: TGTGCCAGCAGCTCGGGGTGGACAGGGGCCACTGAAGCTTTCTTT; CDR3 protein: CASSSGWTGATEAFF
V gene: TRBV29-1; J gene: TRBJ2-7; D gene: TRBD2; clone size: many; CDR3 DNA: TGCAGCGTCACCGGACTAGCGGGAGTGACTTACGAGCAGTACTTC; CDR3 protein: CSVTGLAGVTYEQYF
V gene: TRBV6-5; J gene: TRBJ2-7; D gene: NA; clone size: many; CDR3 DNA: TGTGCCAGCAGAGGAGGAAACTACGAGCAGTACTTC; CDR3 protein: CASRGGNYEQYF
V gene: TRBV6-6; J gene: TRBJ1-2; D gene: TRBD1; clone size: few; CDR3 DNA: TGTGCCAGCAGTTACTCCTCAGGGGGAACCTATGGCTACACCTTC; CDR3 protein: CASSYSSGGTYGYTF
V gene: TRBV12-3/TRBV12-4; J gene: TRBJ2-1; D gene: TRBD1; clone size: many; CDR3 DNA: TGTGCCAGCGGACGGACAGGGGGCTACAATGAGCAGTTCTTC; CDR3 protein: CASGRTGGYNEQFF
V gene: TRBV20-1; J gene: TRBJ2-3; D gene: TRBD2; clone size: many; CDR3 DNA: TGCAGTGCTAGACTAGCGGGGGGCCTGTTGGTTACGCAGTATTTT; CDR3 protein: CSARLAGGLLVTQYF
V gene: TRBV10-3; J gene: TRBJ1-2; D gene: NA; clone size: NA; CDR3 DNA: TGTGCCACCACAAAGGACAGAGACTTTAACTATGGCTACACCTTC; CDR3 protein: CATTKDRDFNYGYTF
V gene: TRBV10-3; J gene: TRBJ2-5; D gene: NA; clone size: few; CDR3 DNA: TGTGCCACCGACCCGGGACCTACGAGAGAGACCCAGTACTTC; CDR3 protein: CATDPGPTRETQYF
V gene: TRBV20-1; J gene: TRBJ1-1; D gene: TRBD1; clone size: many; CDR3 DNA: TGCAGTGCTAGGGGGGGCAGGGGGACTGAAGCTTTCTTT; CDR3 protein: CSARGGRGTEAFF
V gene: TRBV19; J gene: TRBJ2-7; D gene: NA; clone size: NA; CDR3 DNA: TGTGCCAGTAGTATAAAGGGGACCCACTACGAGCAGTACTTC; CDR3 protein: CASSIKGTHYEQYF
V gene: TRBV7-9; J gene: TRBJ1-2; D gene: NA; clone size: NA; CDR3 DNA: TGTGCCAGCAGCCCGGAGAACTATGGCTACACCTTC; CDR3 protein: CASSPENYGYTF
V gene: TRBV12-3/TRBV12-4; J gene: TRBJ2-7; D gene: TRBD2; clone size: few; CDR3 DNA: TGTGCCAGCAGTTCGACTAGCGGGAGTGGCTACGAGCAGTACTTC; CDR3 protein: CASSSTSGSGYEQYF
V gene: TRBV30; J gene: TRBJ2-1; D gene: NA; clone size: many; CDR3 DNA: TGTGCCCTCTCACGAGTATACAATGAGCAGTTCTTC; CDR3 protein: CALSRVYNEQFF
V gene: TRBV10-3; J gene: TRBJ1-2; D gene: NA; clone size: NA; CDR3 DNA: TGTGCCATCAGTGAAGGCGGGGACTATGGCTACACCTTC; CDR3 protein: CAISEGGDYGYTF
V gene: TRBV27; J gene: TRBJ2-3; D gene: NA; clone size: NA; CDR3 DNA: TGTGCCAGCAGTTTAACCCCAGATACGCAGTATTTT; CDR3 protein: CASSLTPDTQYF